This entry describes one T cell receptor beta chain. The protocol was immunoSEQ multiplex PCR, while the TCRdb copy is restricted to in-frame clones and leaves out a portion. Seen here are under 35,000 clones, 85% to 90% observed once, and the top ten hold 13%. The sample comes from a study of blood T cell repertoires in COVID-19. Study context: COVID-19 samples collected from the United States, Italy and Spain covered acute and convalescent phases.

Germline CDR1 reads SGHKS; CDR2 reads YYEKEE (reference sequence). The V end lost 2 bases, the J end lost 5 bases, and 8 bases lay between the germline ends. The CDR3 is 13 residues long. The chain combines TRBV5-5 with TRBJ1-5, with D maybe TRBD1 (6 bases). The TCR sequence derives from a man in his sixties or seventies with active COVID-19. Sequencing was performed on peripheral blood. Here the CDR3 DNA reads TGTGCCAGCAGCTTCTCAGGGGATCAGCCCCAGCATTTT. Its protein product is CASSFSGDQPQHF.